Presented here are 27 T cell receptor beta chains from one specimen sequenced in a study of blood T cell repertoires in COVID-19. The method was immunoSEQ multiplex PCR; TCRdb's version includes in-frame clones alone and lacks a portion of them. Here the sample spans some 220,000 clones, just under 85% being singletons. Sequencing was performed on peripheral blood. Every receptor here comes from a woman between 55 and 75 years old with active or convalescent COVID-19.

The chain joins TRBV11-2 to TRBJ1-6; 10 bases align to TRBD1. The V gene end was trimmed by 7 bases and the J gene end by 2 bases; junction bases not matched to a gene: 5. Germline CDR1 SGHAT, CDR2 FQNNGV. The CDR3 sequence is 16 residues long. CDR3 in DNA: TGTGCCAGCAACCCGACAGGGGGCGCCTATAATTCACCCCTCCACTTT. Its translation is CASNPTGGAYNSPLHF.

This chain joins TRBV7-6 and TRBJ1-6; 10 bases are a match to TRBD1. The CDR3 consists of 14 residues. Germline V gene lookup returns CDR1 SGHVS and CDR2 FNYEAQ. The J segment lost 10 bases and the V segment lost 8 bases, leaving 8 bases of the junction unmatched. CDR3 amino acids: CASSPGTGVSPLHF. The CDR3 region has the DNA TGTGCCAGCTCACCAGGGACAGGGGTCTCACCCCTCCACTTT.

The chain joins TRBV7-2 to TRBJ2-7; TRBD2 is a possible D gene (6 bases). Looked up from germline, CDR1 is SGHTA and CDR2 is FQGNSA. V dropped 0 bases and J dropped 0 bases, with 9 bases sitting between them. CDR3 size: 15 residues. The chain's CDR3 is CASSLAGSPSYEQYF. The CDR3 DNA follows: TGTGCCAGCAGCTTAGCCGGGAGTCCCTCCTACGAGCAGTACTTC.

V and J are TRBV27 and TRBJ1-2, with 11 bases matching TRBD1. Trimming removed 6 bases from V and 3 bases from J; junction bases left unmatched: 9. The germline CDR1 and CDR2 sequences are MNHEY and SMNVEV (reference sequence). CDR3 length equals 16 residues. The CDR3: CASRLSSGQGDYGYTF. In nucleotides, the CDR3 is TGTGCCAGCAGACTATCTTCGGGACAGGGGGACTATGGCTACACCTTC.

The chain uses TRBV19 and TRBJ1-5, with TRBD1 matching 8 bases. J gave up 3 bases and V 3 bases, and 7 bases lay outside the gene matches. The germline V gene has CDR1 LNHDA and CDR2 SQIVND (reference sequence). The CDR3 covers 16 residues. The CDR3 nucleotides are TGTGCCAGTAGTATCCCCGGACAGGGCCCCAATCAGCCCCAGCATTTT. It encodes CASSIPGQGPNQPQHF.

The gene calls are TRBV30 and TRBJ1-1, with D possibly TRBD1 on 5 matching bases. This CDR3 contains 12 residues. V lost 8 bases to trimming and J lost 1 base, with 11 bases between them. Germline assignment: CDR1 GTSNPN and CDR2 SVGIG (reference sequence). The CDR3 protein is CASDRRNTEAFF. DNA of the CDR3: TGTGCCAGTGACAGAAGGAACACTGAAGCTTTCTTT.

The DNA for the CDR3 is TGCAGTGCTAGTCATAGCGGGCGCCCCTACGAGCAGTACGTC. Amino acid sequence: CSASHSGRPYEQYV. V and J are TRBV20-1 and TRBJ2-7; 7 nucleotides agree with TRBD2. The germline gives CDR1 DFQATT, CDR2 SNEGSKA (reference sequence). The CDR3 is 14 residues long. V lost 3 bases, J lost 2 bases, and 7 bases stayed unmatched.

The chain carries TRBV5-8 and TRBJ2-1; TRBD2 aligns across 11 bases. V gave up 2 bases and J gave up 7 bases; unmatched junction bases: 14. The V gene's germline CDR1 is SGHTS and CDR2 YDEGEE. This CDR3 region has 18 residues. The CDR3 protein is CASSLRKIAGGPRNEQFF. In DNA form, the CDR3 reads TGTGCCAGCAGCTTACGGAAGATAGCGGGGGGGCCGCGGAATGAGCAGTTCTTC.

This clone was seen a few times. The chain employs TRBV12-3 or TRBV12-4 and TRBJ1-2; possible D gene TRBD1, 6 bases. Trimming took off 1 base at V and 4 bases at J, with 7 bases between the two ends. CDR3 length: 13 residues. CDR3 bases: TGTGCCAGCAGTTTAGGGACAGTCTATGGCTACACCTTC. It codes for CASSLGTVYGYTF.

The genes are TRBV19 and TRBJ1-5; TRBD1 matches 7 bases. The ends lost 1 base at V and 6 bases at J; junction bases unmatched: 15. This CDR3 comprises 18 residues. Germline CDR1 is LNHDA and CDR2 is SQIVND (reference sequence). The CDR3 sequence is CASSIGSLTGARSQPQHF. In nucleotides, the CDR3 is TGTGCCAGTAGTATAGGCAGCTTAACAGGGGCTCGAAGTCAGCCCCAGCATTTT.

The gene calls are TRBV3-1 (or the pseudogene TRBV3-2) and TRBJ2-2; 12 bases agree with TRBD2. J gave up 4 bases and V 3 bases, and 3 bases lay outside the gene matches. The germline CDR1 and CDR2 sequences are LGHDT and YNNKEL (reference sequence). There are 16 residues in the CDR3. The CDR3 spells CASSQWTSGTTGELFF. CDR3 in DNA: TGTGCCAGCAGCCAGTGGACTAGCGGGACCACCGGGGAGCTGTTTTTT.

The rearrangement links TRBV6-5 to TRBJ1-5, with unresolved D. Germline assignment: CDR1 MNHEY and CDR2 SVGAGI. CDR3 length equals 14 residues. V shed 9 bases and J shed 9 bases, with 21 bases lying between them. CDR3 sequence reads: CASSKAVTGGPQHF. The CDR3 DNA reads TGTGCCAGTAGCAAAGCAGTTACGGGTGGGCCCCAGCATTTT.

This rearrangement joins TRBV3-1 (or the pseudogene TRBV3-2) to TRBJ2-5, with D tentatively TRBD2 (6 bases). With 0 bases removed from V and 3 bases from J, the gap between germline ends came to 17 bases. There are 17 residues in the CDR3. Germline V lookup: CDR1 LGHDT, CDR2 YNNKEL (reference sequence). The CDR3 DNA follows: TGTGCCAGCAGCCAAGATAGAGTGGCGGGGCCGGAAGAGACCCAGTACTTC. Translation gives CASSQDRVAGPEETQYF.

Details on this clone: At one of its ends the junction is not consistent with the germline gene, which may arise from a read error. V is TRBV7-9 and J is TRBJ1-5; D is possibly TRBD1 (5 bases). Germline-derived CDR1 and CDR2 are SEHNR and FQNEAQ (reference sequence). CDR3 size: 11 residues. CDR3 nucleotide sequence: TGTGCCAGGAAGTCGGGGGAGATGAGGGATTTT. Amino acid sequence: CARKSGEMRDF.

The V call is TRBV5-4, the J call TRBJ2-5, with 9 bases fitting TRBD1. Trimming removed 5 bases from V and 5 bases from J; junction bases left unmatched: 10. There are 15 residues in the CDR3. Germline CDR1 reads SGHNT; CDR2 reads YYREEE (reference sequence). The CDR3 DNA reads TGTGCCAGCAGTCCCGGGACAGGGTTTATGGAGACCCAGTACTTC. It is translated as CASSPGTGFMETQYF.

J is TRBJ2-3 and V is TRBV10-2, with TRBD1 matching over 9 bases. Germline CDR1 WSHSY, CDR2 SAAADI. The CDR3 consists of 14 residues. The trim removed 7 bases at V and 2 bases at J, leaving 4 bases unmatched. CDR3 region: CASNDRGNTDTQYF. CDR3 in DNA: TGCGCCAGCAACGACAGGGGGAACACAGATACGCAGTATTTT.

This rearrangement joins TRBV7-8 to TRBJ1-6; D call uncertain. Between the trimmed V and J ends, which lost 2 bases and 8 bases, there was a span of 10 bases. Germline V gene sequence: CDR1 SGHVS, CDR2 FQNEAQ. The CDR3 consists of 14 residues. The CDR3 coding sequence is TGTGCCAGCAGCTTATCTTTGGCGGATTCACCCCTCCACTTT. It is translated as CASSLSLADSPLHF.

This clone is a singleton in its sample. CDR3 DNA: TGCGCCAGCAGCTTGGCCGAGTCCGGGTACAACGAGCAGTACTTC. It is translated as CASSLAESGYNEQYF. The rearrangement links TRBV5-1 to TRBJ2-7; D gene unclear. Germline CDR1 SGHRS, CDR2 YFSETQ. Between the trimmed V and J ends, which lost 0 bases and 5 bases, there was a span of 15 bases. This CDR3 is 15 amino acids long. Variable domain in full (rest from reference TRBV5-1 and TRBJ2-7): KAGVTQTPRYLIKTRGQQVTLSCSPISGHRSVSWYQQTPGQGLQFLFEYFSETQRNKGNFPGRFSGRQFSNSRSEMNVSTLELGDSALYLCASSLAESGYNEQYFGPGTRLTVT.

V and J are TRBV24-1 and TRBJ2-6; 7 nucleotides match TRBD2. V lost 4 bases to trimming and J lost 0 bases; unmatched junction nucleotides: 8. Germline assignment: CDR1 KGHDR and CDR2 SFDVKD. This CDR3 contains 18 residues. The DNA for the CDR3 is TGTGCCACCAGTGACCCCGGGACTACCGACTCTGGGGCCAACGTCCTGACTTTC. Translating it yields CATSDPGTTDSGANVLTF.

The chain uses TRBV7-9 and TRBJ1-2, with D perhaps TRBD1 (5 bases). This CDR3 region has 14 residues. V lost 5 bases, J lost 1 base, and 11 bases lay in between. Germline lookup yields CDR1 SEHNR and CDR2 FQNEAQ (reference sequence). CDR3 sequence reads: CASSPATVNYGYTF. DNA of the CDR3: TGTGCCAGCAGCCCTGCGACAGTTAACTATGGCTACACCTTC. The full variable domain, rest sourced from reference TRBV7-9 and TRBJ1-2, is DTGVSQNPRHKITKRGQNVTFRCDPISEHNRLYWYRQTLGQGPEFLTYFQNEAQLEKSRLLSDRFSAERPKGSFSTLEIQRTEQGDSAMYLCASSPATVNYGYTFGSGTRLTVV.

J is TRBJ2-3 and V is TRBV11-2; 7 bases are a match to TRBD2. CDR1 SGHAT and CDR2 FQNNGV come from the germline V gene. CDR3 length equals 16 residues. After removal of 4 bases from V and 1 base from J, the junction contained 8 bases not matched to a gene. This chain's CDR3 is CASSSPGGTGTDTQYF. CDR3 nucleotides: TGTGCCAGCAGCTCACCCGGGGGGACGGGCACAGATACGCAGTATTTT.

The chain joins TRBV30 to TRBJ2-7; 7 nucleotides align to TRBD2. Germline CDR1 reads GTSNPN; CDR2 reads SVGIG (reference sequence). There are 14 residues in the CDR3. V was clipped by 0 bases and J by 1 base; unmatched bases: 3. This CDR3 is CAWSVRGSSYEQYF. The CDR3 coding sequence is TGTGCCTGGAGTGTGCGCGGGAGTTCCTACGAGCAGTACTTC.

This clone was counted only a few times. This rearrangement joins TRBV19 to TRBJ2-1, with 12 bases fitting TRBD2. The CDR3 is 14 residues long. Germline V CDR1 and CDR2: LNHDA, SQIVND (reference sequence). J gave up 7 bases and V 4 bases, and 2 bases lay outside the gene matches. The CDR3 DNA is TGTGCCAGTAGTAGACTAGCGGGAGTTAATGAGCAGTTCTTC. It is translated as CASSRLAGVNEQFF. Full variable domain (outside the CDR3, taken from reference TRBV19 and TRBJ2-1): DGGITQSPKYLFRKEGQNVTLSCEQNLNHDAMYWYRQDPGQGLRLIYYSQIVNDFQKGDIAEGYSVSREKKESFPLTVTSAQKNPTAFYLCASSRLAGVNEQFFGPGTRLTVL.

V usage is TRBV27 and J usage is TRBJ1-1, with unresolved D. This CDR3 contains 13 residues. CDR1 is MNHEY and CDR2 is SMNVEV in the germline V gene (reference sequence). V gave up 5 bases and J gave up 5 bases, with 12 bases separating them. The CDR3 sequence is CASSIGRATEAFF. In nucleotides, the CDR3 is TGTGCCAGCAGTATCGGGCGGGCGACTGAAGCTTTCTTT.

V gene TRBV18 combines with J gene TRBJ1-4; 7 nucleotides line up with TRBD1. Losses at the gene ends were 4 bases for V and 5 bases for J; bases not matched to a gene: 10. CDR1 and CDR2 (germline): KGHSH, LQKENI. This CDR3 contains 16 residues. The CDR3 loop reads CASSLLRDRQNEKLFF. The CDR3 DNA is TGTGCCAGCTCACTCTTACGGGACAGACAGAATGAAAAACTGTTTTTT.

A remark on this clone: The sample has other DNA sequences that encode this CDR3 too. The chain couples TRBV6-5 to TRBJ1-1; 7 bases fit TRBD1. Germline trimming cut 6 bases from V and 2 bases from J; bases unmatched to any gene: 3. Per germline, CDR1 MNHEY and CDR2 SVGAGI. This CDR3 contains 13 residues. CDR3 residues: CASRDRRNTEAFF. The CDR3 bases are TGTGCCAGCAGGGACAGGAGAAACACTGAAGCTTTCTTT.

This clone has more than one count but fewer than ten. The V gene is TRBV9, the J gene TRBJ2-7; D remains unclear. Germline CDR1 and CDR2: SGDLS and YYNGEE. CDR3 length equals 15 residues. V shed 4 bases and J shed 0 bases, with 14 bases lying between them. The CDR3 nucleotides read TGTGCCAGCAGCCTCACGTCGTGGAGCTCCTACGAGCAGTACTTC. Its translation: CASSLTSWSSYEQYF.